This entry describes one T cell receptor (beta chain). Clones were sequenced by immunoSEQ multiplex PCR, and TCRdb holds only the in-frame ones, with some missing. The table records fewer than 150,000 clones, 88% of them present only once. This sample stems from a study of blood T cell repertoires in COVID-19. Study background: Researchers got acute and convalescent COVID-19 samples from the United States, Italy and Spain.

This CDR3 region has 13 residues. The chain couples TRBV21-1 to TRBJ1-1; TRBD1 is taken as the D call from the table, unchecked against the DNA. TRBV21-1 is annotated as a pseudogene. Sequenced sample: peripheral blood. The receptor's source is a man over 45 with active or convalescent COVID-19. CDR3 sequence reads: CAVKSGTGLFAFF. The DNA for the CDR3 is TGTGCCGTCAAGAGCGGGACAGGCTTGTTCGCTTTCTTT.